This TCR beta chain was recovered during a study of STAT5B mutations in CD4+ large granular lymphocyte leukemia. Study overall: Among healthy donors, a particular HLA allele went with more CDR3 'QG' motifs. Overall study results and limits: Main leukemic clonotypes were patient-specific, but approximately 27% appeared at low frequency elsewhere.

Under the authors' procedure: Productive clonotypes were detectable down to 2.59 x 10-5 frequency. Sequencing was performed with immunoSEQ multiplex PCR; in TCRdb, only in-frame clones are kept and a portion is missing. The D gene and trimming were derived from the DNA, and the V and J assignments and clone size from that table. The sample contains more than 30,000 clones, 65% to 80% of which appear only once. About this clone itself: Its cognate antigen is unknown.

This CDR3 spans 16 amino acids. CDR1 is SGDLS and CDR2 is YYNGEE in the germline V gene. V lost 0 bases to trimming and J lost 0 bases, with 9 bases between them. The chain employs TRBV9 and TRBJ2-2, with D unclear. The sequencing input was CD4+ T cells from blood buffy coats. This receptor was taken from a human donor in good health. As DNA, the CDR3 is TGTGCCAGCAGCGTAGGCCCGACCACGAACACCGGGGAGCTGTTTTTT. Amino acids: CASSVGPTTNTGELFF.